Following are 21 T cell receptor beta chains from one sample sequenced in a study of cytomegalovirus exposure and HLA in healthy donors (dated by TCRdb to the late 2010s). Libraries were built with the immunoSEQ multiplex PCR assay. Entries here come from immuneACCESS through TCRdb and include only in-frame sequences with V and J called. Some clones fail to appear in such tables; in the studies checked, an unresolved V gene covers under half of the shortfall, and the cause of the remainder is unknown. The sample records roughly 130,000 clones, roughly 89% of which are singletons. 9% to 9.5% of the sample belongs to the ten largest clones. Sequencing used PBMCs. The receptor source for this set is a woman between 18 and 29 years old in good health and CMV-seropositive.

The V gene is TRBV4-1, the J gene TRBJ2-4; TRBD2 is a possible D gene (6 bases). Germline values: CDR1 MGHRA, CDR2 YSYEKL. CDR3 length: 16 amino acids. V was pared by 2 bases and J by 8 bases, with 19 bases between. The CDR3 sequence is CASSQPTSKNWDIQYF. The CDR3 DNA sequence: TGCGCCAGCAGCCAACCAACTAGCAAGAATTGGGACATTCAGTACTTC.

This clone was detected once. CDR3 DNA: TGCGCCAGCAGCTTCCGAGCGGGGGGGCGTAATGAGCAGTTCTTC. Translated: CASSFRAGGRNEQFF. This chain joins TRBV5-1 and TRBJ2-1; 10 bases align to TRBD2. Germline values: CDR1 SGHRS, CDR2 YFSETQ. This CDR3 spans 15 amino acids. The ends lost 2 bases at V and 7 bases at J; junction bases unmatched: 6.

This sequence joins TRBV19 and TRBJ1-5, with TRBD1 matching 8 bases. Trimming took 4 bases from V and 0 from J; bases not matched to a gene: 2. Germline V gene data show CDR1 as LNHDA and CDR2 as SQIVND (reference sequence). The length of the CDR3 is 15 residues. The CDR3 DNA reads TGTGCCAGTAGTACGGACAGGGATAGCAATCAGCCCCAGCATTTT. This translates into CASSTDRDSNQPQHF.

J is TRBJ2-1 and V is TRBV4-1, with 12 bases matching TRBD2. The CDR3 runs 16 residues. The ends lost 1 base at V and 8 bases at J; junction bases unmatched: 6. Germline-derived CDR1 and CDR2 are MGHRA and YSYEKL. The CDR3 nucleotides read TGCGCCAGCAGCCAAGTTCTAGCGGGGGGGCCCTATGAGCAGTTCTTC. Translation gives CASSQVLAGGPYEQFF.

The chain recombines TRBV6-5 with TRBJ1-1; 9 bases line up with TRBD1. The germline V gene has CDR1 MNHEY and CDR2 SVGAGI. The CDR3 has 16 amino acids. With 2 bases clipped from V and 5 bases from J, the junction kept 9 bases outside the gene matches. The CDR3 region has the DNA TGTGCCAGCAGTTACCCTGGACAGGGGAATGGTACTGAAGCTTTCTTT. Translation: CASSYPGQGNGTEAFF.

The chain links TRBV9 to TRBJ1-2; D is unresolved. Trimming took off 3 bases at V and 7 bases at J, with 4 bases between the two ends. Germline CDR1 reads SGDLS; CDR2 reads YYNGEE. This CDR3 region has 10 residues. The CDR3 region has the DNA TGTGCCAGCAGCGGAGTTGGCTACACCTTC. Its translation is CASSGVGYTF.

The chain combines TRBV30 with TRBJ2-6; 9 bases align to TRBD1. Germline V CDR1 and CDR2: GTSNPN, SVGIG (reference sequence). The ends lost 5 bases at V and 2 bases at J; junction bases unmatched: 7. The CDR3 spans 16 residues. The CDR3 DNA reads as TGTGCCTGGTACGACAGGGGGGAGGCTGGGGCCAACGTCCTGACTTTC. Protein product: CAWYDRGEAGANVLTF. Full variable domain (remainder filled in from reference TRBV30 and TRBJ2-6): SQTIHQWPATLVQPVGSPLSLECTVEGTSNPNLYWYRQAAGRGLQLLFYSVGIGQISSEVPQNLSASRPQDRQFILSSKKLLLSDSGFYLCAWYDRGEAGANVLTFGAGSRLTVL.

The genes are TRBV28 and TRBJ1-4; 12 bases line up with TRBD1. The CDR3 extends over 15 amino acids. V was pared by 5 bases and J by 8 bases, with 6 bases of the junction left unmatched. Germline CDR1 and CDR2: MDHEN and SYDVKM. The DNA of the CDR3 is TGTGCCAGCAGTGAGGCCGGGACAGGGGGCGAAAAACTGTTTTTT. This sequence encodes CASSEAGTGGEKLFF.

The rearrangement uses TRBV28 and TRBJ1-1; unclear D gene. Trimming pared 5 bases from V and 7 bases from J, leaving 11 bases between. The CDR3 loop spans 12 amino acids. From germline, CDR1 is MDHEN and CDR2 SYDVKM. The CDR3 region has the DNA TGTGCCAGCAGTGCAGCGGCAGTTGAAGCTTTCTTT. Translating gives CASSAAAVEAFF. Based on the CDR3 plus reference TRBV28 and TRBJ1-1, the full variable domain is DVKVTQSSRYLVKRTGEKVFLECVQDMDHENMFWYRQDPGLGLRLIYFSYDVKMKEKGDIPEGYSVSREKKERFSLILESASTNQTSMYLCASSAAAVEAFFGQGTRLTVV.

As DNA, the CDR3 is TGTGCCAGCAGCTTCTATCAGGGTACTGGGGCCAACGTCCTGACTTTC. Its translation: CASSFYQGTGANVLTF. The chain recombines TRBV13 with TRBJ2-6, with D possibly TRBD1 on 5 matching bases. Germline V lookup: CDR1 PRHDT, CDR2 FYEKMQ (reference sequence). The CDR3 length is 16 residues. Between the trimmed V and J ends, which lost 3 bases and 2 bases, there was a span of 11 bases.

The gene calls are TRBV7-9 and TRBJ2-7, with D hard to call. This CDR3 is 15 amino acids long. V was trimmed by 4 bases and J by 2 bases, leaving 15 bases between them. Germline CDR1 reads SEHNR; CDR2 reads FQNEAQ (reference sequence). The CDR3 loop is CASSSSGSRAYEQYF. In DNA form, the CDR3 reads TGTGCCAGCAGCTCCTCTGGATCCCGGGCCTACGAGCAGTACTTC.

The chain links TRBV7-2 to TRBJ2-1; TRBD2 agrees at 14 bases. CDR1 and CDR2 (germline): SGHTA, FQGNSA. CDR3 length: 13 amino acids. With V trimmed by 8 bases and J by 15 bases, 9 bases remained unmatched. The CDR3 region is CASHGLAGGRAFF. The CDR3 DNA is TGTGCCAGCCACGGACTAGCGGGGGGCCGGGCGTTCTTC.

V gene TRBV7-9 combines with J gene TRBJ2-3; the D gene is possibly TRBD2 (5 bases). Germline assignment: CDR1 SEHNR and CDR2 FQNEAQ (reference sequence). The V end was cut by 1 base, the J end by 4 bases, with 6 bases between. The CDR3 spans 13 residues. CDR3 sequence: CASSLVGADTQYF. The CDR3 region has the DNA TGTGCCAGCAGCTTAGTGGGAGCAGATACGCAGTATTTT.

The CDR3 DNA sequence: TGTGCCAGCAGCGTAGTGGGACAGATTAACAATGAGCAGTTCTTC. This gives the protein CASSVVGQINNEQFF. V and J are TRBV9 and TRBJ2-1, with 7 bases matching TRBD1. The V gene's germline CDR1 is SGDLS and CDR2 YYNGEE. CDR3 size: 15 residues. V lost 0 bases to trimming and J lost 5 bases; unmatched junction nucleotides: 5.

The chain has TRBV12-2 and TRBJ2-2; TRBD1, as called in the table, went unchecked against the DNA. TRBV12-2 is marked as a pseudogene. The CDR3 loop spans 20 amino acids. This CDR3 reads CASRLGGGLQGRKNTGELFF. The CDR3, as DNA: TGTGCAAGTCGCTTAGGTGGGGGCTTACAGGGGAGAAAGAACACCGGGGAGCTGTTTTTT.

The chain recombines TRBV5-1 with TRBJ1-6; a possible D gene is TRBD1 (5 bases). This CDR3 region has 14 residues. The germline V and J ends were trimmed by 7 bases and 10 bases, with 18 bases remaining between them. CDR1 is SGHRS, CDR2 YFSETQ, per germline. CDR3 bases: TGCGCCAGCGCCCCGGCGGGGGAAAGGTCACCCCTCCACTTT. Translation: CASAPAGERSPLHF.

This clone occurred a few times. The V and J genes are TRBV6-5 and TRBJ1-2; TRBD1 might be the D (5 bases). The CDR3 is 13 residues long. V was shortened by 5 bases and J by 3 bases, with 10 bases between the two germline ends. CDR1 is MNHEY, CDR2 SVGAGI, per germline. This chain's CDR3 is CASSTTGHYGYTF. In DNA, the CDR3 is TGTGCCAGCAGTACCACAGGACACTATGGCTACACCTTC.

CDR3 bases: TGTGCCAGCAGTGCAGGGTGGGAGGATCAGCCCCAGCATTTT. Amino acids: CASSAGWEDQPQHF. The chain recombines TRBV6-1 with TRBJ1-5; weak D call: TRBD1 (5 bases). This CDR3 is 14 amino acids long. Germline CDR1 MNHNS, CDR2 SASEGT. V lost 4 bases to trimming and J lost 5 bases, with 12 bases between them.

This chain links TRBV19 with TRBJ1-5; D is perhaps TRBD1 (5 bases). Germline V CDR1 and CDR2: LNHDA, SQIVND (reference sequence). V lost 1 base to trimming and J lost 6 bases, with 10 bases between them. The CDR3 extends over 14 amino acids. CDR3 DNA sequence: TGTGCCAGTAGTATAGGCAGGGCTCCTCAGCCCCAGCATTTT. Protein sequence: CASSIGRAPQPQHF.

Regarding this clone: Other DNA sequences in this sample translate to the same CDR3. This chain links TRBV28 with TRBJ2-2; 10 positions match TRBD2. Losses at the gene ends were 4 bases for V and 1 base for J; bases not matched to a gene: 0. Germline CDR1 reads MDHEN; CDR2 reads SYDVKM. The CDR3 runs 15 residues. The CDR3 DNA is TGTGCCAGCAGTTCTAGCGGGGGGAACACCGGGGAGCTGTTTTTT. Protein sequence: CASSSSGGNTGELFF.

The chain carries TRBV28 and TRBJ1-2; 10 bases agree with TRBD1. The CDR3 is made up of 14 amino acids. Germline V gives CDR1 MDHEN, CDR2 SYDVKM. The V gene end was trimmed by 3 bases and the J gene end by 6 bases; junction bases not matched to a gene: 4. CDR3 sequence reads: CASSFIGTGDGYTF. As DNA, the CDR3 is TGTGCCAGCAGTTTCATTGGGACAGGGGATGGCTACACCTTC.